Below are 27 T cell receptor beta chains sequenced from a single sample in a study of CD8 T cells in Susac syndrome. It was with random hexamers that 0.5 to 1 ug RNA was reverse transcribed. TCRdb redid the calling of the immunoSEQ multiplex PCR reads with MiXCR, one entry per CDR3 protein. The sample holds about 160,000 distinct CDR3 sequences; 93% are singletons and the top ten take around 0.13%. Sequences were obtained from CD4+ T cells from PBMCs. The receptors were sampled from a human donor in good health.

This clonotype has a single count. The rearrangement uses TRBV12-3 or TRBV12-4 and TRBJ2-7; possibly TRBD1 for D (6 bases). This CDR3 comprises 14 residues. V lost 5 bases to trimming and J lost 1 base, with 12 bases between them. The CDR3 spells CASSVLDRSYEQYF. DNA for the CDR3: TGTGCCAGCAGTGTCCTGGACAGATCCTACGAGCAGTACTTC.

This clonotype was detected once. J is TRBJ2-5 and V is TRBV3-1, with D perhaps matching TRBD2 (6 bases). Looked up from germline, CDR1 is LGHDT and CDR2 is YNNKEL (reference sequence). There are 13 residues in the CDR3. Trimming removed 4 bases from V and 4 bases from J, with 10 bases in between. The chain's CDR3 is CASSRDFGETQYF. The CDR3 DNA sequence: TGTGCCAGCAGCCGGGACTTCGGAGAGACCCAGTACTTC.

V is TRBV27 and J is TRBJ2-3, with a tentative D call TRBD2 (5 bases). CDR1 MNHEY and CDR2 SMNVEV come from the germline V gene (reference sequence). Trimming pared 5 bases from V and 2 bases from J, leaving 11 bases between. The CDR3 contains 14 residues. The CDR3 region has the DNA TGTGCCAGCAGTCCCCGGGGATTCACAGATACGCAGTATTTT. As protein: CASSPRGFTDTQYF.

V and J are TRBV30 and TRBJ2-7, with TRBD1 identical over 7 bases. Germline CDR1 reads GTSNPN; CDR2 reads SVGIG (reference sequence). This CDR3 region has 14 residues. V lost 4 bases to trimming and J lost 0 bases; unmatched junction nucleotides: 6. The CDR3 nucleotides read TGTGCCTGGATCCACGGGACAGCCTCCTACGAGCAGTACTTC. It translates to CAWIHGTASYEQYF.

The chain joins TRBV14 to TRBJ1-3; D remains ambiguous. The length of the CDR3 is 14 residues. Germline V lookup: CDR1 SGHDN, CDR2 FVKESK. The V end was cut by 5 bases, the J end by 8 bases, with 16 bases between. The CDR3 bases are TGTGCCAGCAGCGAAGGACCGCTCATGTACACCATATATTTT. It specifies CASSEGPLMYTIYF.

This chain uses TRBV7-9 with TRBJ2-3; D is perhaps TRBD1 (6 bases). V was pared by 0 bases and J by 2 bases, with 9 bases between. Germline CDR1 is SEHNR and CDR2 is FQNEAQ (reference sequence). The CDR3 length is 15 residues. CDR3 region: CASSLATGITDTQYF. CDR3 bases: TGTGCCAGCAGCTTAGCGACAGGCATCACAGATACGCAGTATTTT.

The J gene is TRBJ2-4, the V gene TRBV7-2; D is undetermined. Germline loops: CDR1 SGHTA, CDR2 FQGNSA. The CDR3 length is 11 residues. V was pared by 4 bases and J by 4 bases, with 2 bases between. The CDR3: CASSSKNIQYF. The DNA of the CDR3 is TGTGCCAGCAGCTCAAAAAACATTCAGTACTTC.

The gene calls are TRBV7-2 and TRBJ1-6; no definite D call. The germline gives CDR1 SGHTA, CDR2 FQGNSA. This CDR3 is built from 14 residues. Deletions cut 5 bases from V and 6 bases from J, with 11 bases between. The CDR3 nucleotides read TGTGCCAGCAGCCCCCGGCCTAGTAATTCACCCCTCCACTTT. Translated: CASSPRPSNSPLHF.

The chain couples TRBV3-1 to TRBJ2-7; 9 bases align to TRBD2. In germline, CDR1 is LGHDT, CDR2 YNNKEL (reference sequence). The CDR3 extends over 15 amino acids. V gave up 6 bases and J gave up 0 bases; unmatched junction bases: 6. The CDR3 loop reads CASSSAGGSSYEQYF. The CDR3, as DNA: TGTGCCAGCAGTTCAGCGGGGGGTAGCTCCTACGAGCAGTACTTC.

The chain links TRBV3-1 to TRBJ2-7; 7 bases are a match to TRBD1. This CDR3 contains 15 residues. The junction had 6 bases not matched to a gene; V was cut back by 4 bases and J by 0 bases. The germline gives CDR1 LGHDT, CDR2 YNNKEL (reference sequence). CDR3 coding DNA: TGTGCCAGCAGCCCTCTAACAGGGGACTCCTACGAGCAGTACTTC. Its protein product is CASSPLTGDSYEQYF.

The chain employs TRBV24-1 and TRBJ2-3; D is ambiguous. V lost 4 bases to trimming and J lost 6 bases, with 4 bases between them. CDR1 is KGHDR, CDR2 SFDVKD, per germline. The CDR3 contains 11 residues. CDR3 loop: CATSEGDTQYF. The CDR3 DNA follows: TGTGCCACCAGTGAAGGGGATACGCAGTATTTT.

The chain has TRBV27 and TRBJ2-7; 7 bases map to TRBD2. The germline gives CDR1 MNHEY, CDR2 SMNVEV (reference sequence). The CDR3 has 14 residues. J gave up 1 base and V 8 bases, and 8 bases lay outside the gene matches. The CDR3 bases are TGTGCCAGCCGGAGGGAGGGGATGTCCTACGAGCAGTACTTC. The encoded protein is CASRREGMSYEQYF.

V is TRBV29-1 and J is TRBJ1-4, with TRBD1 identical over 7 bases. Germline-derived CDR1 and CDR2 are SQVTM and ANQGSEA. The CDR3 loop spans 14 amino acids. V was clipped by 6 bases and J by 7 bases; unmatched bases: 11. The CDR3 protein is CSVPGRGRGEKLFF. The CDR3 DNA is TGCAGCGTGCCCGGGAGGGGGCGAGGTGAAAAACTGTTTTTT. The full variable domain, its missing parts supplied by reference TRBV29-1 and TRBJ1-4, is SAVISQKPSRDICQRGTSLTIQCQVDSQVTMMFWYRQQPGQSLTLIATANQGSEATYESGFVIDKFPISRPNLTFSTLTVSNMSPEDSSIYLCSVPGRGRGEKLFFGSGTQLSVL.

The chain employs TRBV30 and TRBJ1-1, with 7 bases fitting TRBD1. V shed 2 bases, J shed 3 bases, and the junction held 9 bases outside the gene matches. The CDR3 has 15 amino acids. Germline CDR1 and CDR2: GTSNPN and SVGIG (reference sequence). In DNA, the CDR3 is TGTGCCTGGAGTCCTCCCGGGACAGCTTACACTGAAGCTTTCTTT. Translation gives CAWSPPGTAYTEAFF.

The J gene is TRBJ2-7, the V gene TRBV19; no clear D. Germline loops: CDR1 LNHDA, CDR2 SQIVND (reference sequence). The CDR3 covers 14 residues. Trimming left V 5 bases short and J 0 bases short, with 11 bases between. The chain's CDR3 is CASSQDGFSYEQYF. In DNA form, the CDR3 reads TGTGCCAGTAGTCAGGACGGGTTCTCCTACGAGCAGTACTTC.

This chain connects TRBV3-1 to TRBJ1-4; a possible D gene is TRBD1 (5 bases). Trimming shortened V by 4 bases and J by 6 bases, and 15 bases separated the two germline ends. The V gene's germline CDR1 is LGHDT and CDR2 YNNKEL (reference sequence). The CDR3 is 15 amino acids. The CDR3 protein is CASSLGTVTHEKLFF. CDR3 nucleotides: TGTGCCAGCAGCCTTGGGACGGTCACCCATGAAAAACTGTTTTTT.

The genes are TRBV7-2 and TRBJ1-3; maybe TRBD1 (6 bases). There are 15 residues in the CDR3. Germline lookup yields CDR1 SGHTA and CDR2 FQGNSA. The germline V and J ends were trimmed by 5 bases and 2 bases, with 13 bases remaining between them. The CDR3 region has the DNA TGTGCCAGCAGCATACAGGGAAGTACTGGAAACACCATATATTTT. Amino acid sequence: CASSIQGSTGNTIYF. Filled out from reference TRBV7-2 and TRBJ1-3, the complete variable domain reads GAGVSQSPSNKVTEKGKDVELRCDPISGHTALYWYRQSLGQGLEFLIYFQGNSAPDKSGLPSDRFSAERTGGSVSTLTIQRTQQEDSAVYLCASSIQGSTGNTIYFGEGSWLTVV.

Worth noting for this clonotype: The DNA is omitted, as the CDR3 cannot be located on it reliably, and the CDR3 follows TCRdb's listing. This CDR3 reads CASSFGEGGEAFF. V usage is TRBV13 and J usage is TRBJ1-1. Germline values: CDR1 PRHDT, CDR2 FYEKMQ (reference sequence). The CDR3 region is 13 residues in length, termini included.

J is TRBJ2-7 and V is TRBV5-6; unclear D gene. Between the trimmed V and J ends, which lost 1 base and 3 bases, there was a span of 11 bases. Per germline, CDR1 SGHDT and CDR2 YYEEEE. This CDR3 contains 14 residues. CDR3 bases: TGTGCCAGCAGCTTGCGTTCAGCGAACTACGAGCAGTACTTC. This gives the protein CASSLRSANYEQYF.

The chain combines TRBV11-2 with TRBJ1-6; TRBD1 matches 9 bases. Trimming took 0 bases from V and 4 from J; bases not matched to a gene: 4. The germline V gene encodes CDR1 SGHAT and CDR2 FQNNGV. The CDR3 contains 17 residues. CDR3 protein: CASSLEQGASYNSPLHF. The CDR3 region has the DNA TGTGCCAGCAGCTTAGAACAGGGGGCATCTTATAATTCACCCCTCCACTTT.

V is TRBV7-3 and J is TRBJ1-2; 9 bases line up with TRBD1. Germline trimming cut 5 bases from V and 8 bases from J; bases unmatched to any gene: 6. This CDR3 contains 13 residues. Germline V gene sequence: CDR1 SGHTA, CDR2 FQGTGA. CDR3 sequence reads: CASSVGQGWGYTF. Here the CDR3 DNA reads TGTGCCAGCAGCGTGGGACAGGGTTGGGGCTACACCTTC.

This chain connects TRBV24-1 to TRBJ2-2; no definite D call. Trimming removed 2 bases from V and 0 bases from J, with 6 bases in between. This CDR3 comprises 15 residues. In germline, CDR1 is KGHDR, CDR2 SFDVKD. DNA of the CDR3: TGTGCCACCAGTGATTCCGTCACGAACACCGGGGAGCTGTTTTTT. Translated, it gives CATSDSVTNTGELFF.

V is TRBV29-1 and J is TRBJ1-4; no clear D gene. The germline V gene encodes CDR1 SQVTM and CDR2 ANQGSEA. The V end lost 6 bases, the J end lost 3 bases, and 8 bases lay between the germline ends. This CDR3 is built from 12 residues. DNA for the CDR3: TGCAGCGTCAGGAGTGCTAATGAAAAACTGTTTTTT. Residues: CSVRSANEKLFF.

The chain employs TRBV7-9 and TRBJ2-5; 7 bases fit TRBD2. The CDR3 sequence is 14 residues long. Germline V gene data show CDR1 as SEHNR and CDR2 as FQNEAQ (reference sequence). Unmatched junction bases numbered 2, after V lost 2 bases and J lost 2 bases. This CDR3 reads CASSLTSEQETQYF. The CDR3, as DNA: TGTGCCAGCAGCTTAACTAGCGAACAAGAGACCCAGTACTTC.

The genes are TRBV18 and TRBJ2-1, with D uncertain. CDR1 and CDR2 from the germline V gene are KGHSH and LQKENI. V lost 0 bases and J 0 bases, leaving 9 bases between the germline ends. The CDR3 loop spans 16 amino acids. CDR3 loop: CASSPPKASSYNEQFF. The CDR3 coding sequence is TGTGCCAGCTCACCACCGAAGGCGAGCTCCTACAATGAGCAGTTCTTC. Together with reference TRBV18 and TRBJ2-1, the CDR3 gives the full variable domain: NAGVMQNPRHLVRRRGQEARLRCSPMKGHSHVYWYRQLPEEGLKFMVYLQKENIIDESGMPKERFSAEFPKEGPSILRIQQVVRGDSAAYFCASSPPKASSYNEQFFGPGTRLTVL.

This clonotype appeared once. The chain combines TRBV7-2 with TRBJ1-6, with D possibly TRBD1 on 5 matching bases. This CDR3 spans 15 amino acids. Trimming stripped 1 base from V and 10 bases from J, with 14 bases between. Germline V gives CDR1 SGHTA, CDR2 FQGNSA. This chain's CDR3 is CASSLGAGLNSPLHF. CDR3 nucleotides: TGTGCCAGCAGCTTAGGGGCAGGGCTAAACTCACCCCTCCACTTT.

The chain couples TRBV20-1 to TRBJ2-7; 10 bases align to TRBD1. CDR1 DFQATT and CDR2 SNEGSKA come from the germline V gene (reference sequence). The CDR3 consists of 14 residues. V dropped 0 bases and J dropped 6; count of bases not matched to a gene: 5. CDR3 coding DNA: TGCAGTGCTAGAGACCCGGACAGGGGGAGCGAGCAGTACTTC. It specifies CSARDPDRGSEQYF.